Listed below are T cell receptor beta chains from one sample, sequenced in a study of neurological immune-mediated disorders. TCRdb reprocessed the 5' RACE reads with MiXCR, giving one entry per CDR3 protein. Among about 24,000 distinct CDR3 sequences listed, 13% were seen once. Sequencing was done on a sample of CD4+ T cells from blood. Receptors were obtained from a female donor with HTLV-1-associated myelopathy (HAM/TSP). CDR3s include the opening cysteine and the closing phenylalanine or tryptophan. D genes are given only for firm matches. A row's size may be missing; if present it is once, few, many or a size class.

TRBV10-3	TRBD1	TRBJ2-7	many	CAISPGQESYEQYF	TGTGCCATCAGTCCGGGACAGGAGAGCTACGAGCAGTACTTC
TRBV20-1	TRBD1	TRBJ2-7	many	CSARGRDRGYEQYF	TGCAGTGCTAGAGGGCGGGACAGGGGCTACGAGCAGTACTTC
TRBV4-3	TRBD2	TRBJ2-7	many	CASSHRLGEGLYEQYF	TGCGCCAGCAGCCATCGCCTCGGGGAGGGTCTCTACGAGCAGTACTTC
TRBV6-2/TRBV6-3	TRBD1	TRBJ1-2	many	CASSDDRENYGYTF	TGTGCCAGCAGCGACGACAGGGAAAACTATGGCTACACCTTC
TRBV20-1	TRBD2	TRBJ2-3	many	CSVASGAADTQYF	TGCAGTGTGGCTAGCGGGGCAGCGGATACGCAGTATTTT
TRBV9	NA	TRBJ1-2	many	CASSVSDSGYTF	TGTGCCAGCAGCGTCTCAGATTCCGGCTACACCTTC
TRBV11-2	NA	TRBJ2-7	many	CASSLVRGSYEQYF	TGTGCCAGCAGCTTAGTAAGGGGCTCCTACGAGCAGTACTTC
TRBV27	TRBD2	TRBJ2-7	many	CASSPTPGLAGGEQYF	TGTGCCAGCAGTCCGACCCCGGGACTAGCGGGAGGAGAGCAGTACTTC
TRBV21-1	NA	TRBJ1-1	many	CASSSRGNTEAFF	TGTGCCAGCAGCAGCAGGGGAAACACTGAAGCTTTCTTT
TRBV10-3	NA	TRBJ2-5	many	CATRGIQETQYF	TGTGCCACCCGTGGGATCCAAGAGACCCAGTACTTC
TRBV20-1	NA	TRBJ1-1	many	CSARGSQGAFF	TGCAGTGCTAGAGGAAGCCAGGGAGCTTTCTTT
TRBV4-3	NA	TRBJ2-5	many	CASSQDITRQETQYF	TGCGCCAGCAGCCAAGATATAACTAGACAAGAGACCCAGTACTTC
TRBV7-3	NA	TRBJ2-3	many	CASSLTGDTQYF	TGTGCCAGCAGCTTAACGGGAGATACGCAGTATTTT
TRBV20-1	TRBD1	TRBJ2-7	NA	CSAYGRDRETYEQYF	TGCAGTGCTTACGGTCGGGACAGAGAGACCTACGAGCAGTACTTC
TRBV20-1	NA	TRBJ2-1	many	CSASRRAPYEQFF	TGCAGTGCTAGCAGGCGGGCTCCATATGAGCAGTTCTTC
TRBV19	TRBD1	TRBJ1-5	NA	CASRLRAGGQPQHF	TGTGCCAGTAGGCTTCGGGCAGGGGGGCAGCCCCAGCATTTT
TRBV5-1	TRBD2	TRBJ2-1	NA	CASRRGGSYNEQFF	TGCGCCAGCAGGCGCGGGGGCTCCTACAATGAGCAGTTCTTC
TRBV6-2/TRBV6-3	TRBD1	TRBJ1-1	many	CASSFQGAGTEAFF	TGTGCCAGCAGTTTTCAGGGGGCTGGCACTGAAGCTTTCTTT
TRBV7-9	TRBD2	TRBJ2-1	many	CASSFFRTSGKNEQFF	TGTGCCAGCAGTTTCTTCCGGACTAGCGGGAAGAATGAGCAGTTCTTC
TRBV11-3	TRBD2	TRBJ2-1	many	CASSLDWSSGSYEQFF	TGTGCCAGCAGCTTAGACTGGTCTAGCGGGAGTTATGAGCAGTTCTTC
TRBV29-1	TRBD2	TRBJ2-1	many	CSVDASGGTSPFF	TGCAGCGTTGATGCTAGCGGGGGGACGTCTCCGTTCTTC
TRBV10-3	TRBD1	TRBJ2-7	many	CATLGDRDYEQYF	TGTGCCACCCTGGGGGACAGGGACTACGAGCAGTACTTC
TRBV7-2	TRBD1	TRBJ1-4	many	CASSLVTNRGEKLFF	TGTGCCAGCAGCTTAGTAACTAACAGGGGTGAAAAACTGTTTTTT
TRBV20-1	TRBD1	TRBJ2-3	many	CSARNRQGDTDTQYF	TGCAGTGCTAGAAATCGACAGGGCGACACAGATACGCAGTATTTT
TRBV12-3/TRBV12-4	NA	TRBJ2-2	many	CASSLRSTGELFF	TGTGCCAGCAGTTTGCGGTCCACCGGGGAGCTGTTTTTT
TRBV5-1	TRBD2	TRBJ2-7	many	CASSLERRERYEQYF	TGCGCCAGCAGCTTGGAAAGGCGGGAGAGATACGAGCAGTACTTC
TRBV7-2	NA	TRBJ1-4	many	CASSLSLQTGSNEKLFF	TGTGCCAGCAGCTTATCCCTCCAGACAGGTTCAAATGAAAAACTGTTTTTT
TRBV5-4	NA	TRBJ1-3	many	CASSPGGGSRNTIYF	TGTGCCAGCAGCCCCGGTGGGGGATCGAGAAACACCATATATTTT
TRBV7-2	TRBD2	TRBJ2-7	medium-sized	CASSLVAGATYEQYF	TGTGCCAGCAGCTTAGTAGCGGGGGCCACCTACGAGCAGTACTTC
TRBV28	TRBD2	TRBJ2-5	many	CASSSGLIAGGQETQYF	TGTGCCAGCAGTTCGGGACTAATAGCGGGGGGGCAGGAGACCCAGTACTTC
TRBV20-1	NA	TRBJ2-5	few	CSARMRRTQETQYF	TGCAGTGCCCGGATGAGGAGGACCCAAGAGACCCAGTACTTC
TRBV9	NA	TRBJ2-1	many	CASSVESRGEQFF	TGTGCCAGCAGCGTAGAGTCGAGGGGGGAGCAGTTCTTC
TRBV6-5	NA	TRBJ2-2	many	CASENTGELFF	TGTGCCAGCGAAAACACCGGGGAGCTGTTTTTT
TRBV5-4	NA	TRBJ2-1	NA	CASSFEAVYEQFF	TGTGCCAGCAGCTTCGAGGCTGTCTATGAGCAGTTCTTC
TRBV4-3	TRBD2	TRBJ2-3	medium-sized	CASSQGQAGGGDTQYF	TGCGCCAGCAGCCAAGGGCAAGCGGGGGGGGGAGATACGCAGTATTTT
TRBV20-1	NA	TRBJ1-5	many	CSATGPSTQPQHF	TGCAGTGCTACCGGGCCTTCGACTCAGCCCCAGCATTTT
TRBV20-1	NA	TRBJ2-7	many	CSARPVHRDYEQYF	TGCAGTGCTAGACCGGTCCACCGGGATTACGAGCAGTACTTC
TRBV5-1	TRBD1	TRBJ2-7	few	CASSLDRGPYEQYF	TGCGCCAGCAGCTTGGACAGGGGGCCCTACGAGCAGTACTTC
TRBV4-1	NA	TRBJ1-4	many	CASNNGNEKLFF	TGCGCCAGCAATAACGGGAATGAAAAACTGTTTTTT
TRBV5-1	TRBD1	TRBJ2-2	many	CASSATGGRRTGELFF	TGCGCCAGCAGCGCCACAGGGGGCAGGCGCACCGGGGAGCTGTTTTTT
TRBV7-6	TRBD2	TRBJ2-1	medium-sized	CASSPTSGAYNEQFF	TGTGCCAGCAGCCCGACTAGCGGCGCCTACAATGAGCAGTTCTTC
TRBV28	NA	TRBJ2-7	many	CASSLFDSTYEQYF	TGTGCCAGCAGTTTATTTGACTCGACCTACGAGCAGTACTTC
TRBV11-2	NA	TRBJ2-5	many	CASSFEIQETQYF	TGTGCCAGCAGCTTCGAAATCCAAGAGACCCAGTACTTC
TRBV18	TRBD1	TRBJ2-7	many	CASSPYGTGVAYEQYF	TGTGCCAGCTCACCGTACGGGACAGGGGTTGCCTACGAGCAGTACTTC
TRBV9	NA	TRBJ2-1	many	CASSAIRGSGGYNEQFF	TGTGCCAGCAGCGCCATAAGGGGTAGCGGAGGGTACAATGAGCAGTTCTTC
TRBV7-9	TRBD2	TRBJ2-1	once	CSSSPLLGASGSNEQFF	TGTTCTAGCAGCCCCCTTTTGGGGGCTAGCGGGAGCAATGAGCAGTTCTTC
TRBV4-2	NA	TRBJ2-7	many	CASSPEQLGGLGEQYF	TGTGCCAGCAGCCCCGAGCAGCTCGGGGGCTTAGGCGAGCAGTACTTC
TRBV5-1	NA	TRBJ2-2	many	CASSLGRGNTGELFF	TGCGCCAGCAGCTTGGGCAGGGGTAACACCGGGGAGCTGTTTTTT
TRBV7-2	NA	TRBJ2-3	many	CASSWGLTSRGDTQYF	TGTGCCAGCAGCTGGGGTCTAACCTCACGCGGGGATACGCAGTATTTT
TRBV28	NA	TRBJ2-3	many	CASSSTRTGTDTQYF	TGTGCCAGCAGTTCCACCCGGACAGGCACAGATACGCAGTATTTT
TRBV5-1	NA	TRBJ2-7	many	CASRLDGKREQYF	TGCGCCAGCAGATTGGACGGCAAAAGGGAGCAGTACTTC
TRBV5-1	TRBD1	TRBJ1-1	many	CASSFRTGSQMNTEAFF	TGCGCCAGCAGCTTCAGGACAGGGTCACAAATGAACACTGAAGCTTTCTTT
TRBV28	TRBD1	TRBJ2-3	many	CASSLSGPTGFEDTQYF	TGTGCCAGCAGTTTATCGGGGCCGACAGGGTTTGAAGATACGCAGTATTTT